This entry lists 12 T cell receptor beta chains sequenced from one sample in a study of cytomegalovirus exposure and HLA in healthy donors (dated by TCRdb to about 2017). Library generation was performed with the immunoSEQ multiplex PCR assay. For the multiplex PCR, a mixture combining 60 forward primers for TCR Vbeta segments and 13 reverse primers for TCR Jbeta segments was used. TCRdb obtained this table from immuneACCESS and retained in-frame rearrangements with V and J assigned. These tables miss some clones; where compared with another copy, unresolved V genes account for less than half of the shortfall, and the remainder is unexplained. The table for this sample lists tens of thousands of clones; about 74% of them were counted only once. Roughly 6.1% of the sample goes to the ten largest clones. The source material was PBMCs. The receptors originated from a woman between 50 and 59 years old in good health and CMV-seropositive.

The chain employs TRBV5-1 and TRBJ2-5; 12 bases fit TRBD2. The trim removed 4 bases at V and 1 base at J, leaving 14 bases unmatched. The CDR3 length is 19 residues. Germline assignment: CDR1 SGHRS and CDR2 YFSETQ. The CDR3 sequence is CASSRQGVQLAGGQETQYF. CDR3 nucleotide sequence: TGCGCCAGCAGCCGACAGGGGGTCCAACTAGCGGGAGGCCAAGAGACCCAGTACTTC.

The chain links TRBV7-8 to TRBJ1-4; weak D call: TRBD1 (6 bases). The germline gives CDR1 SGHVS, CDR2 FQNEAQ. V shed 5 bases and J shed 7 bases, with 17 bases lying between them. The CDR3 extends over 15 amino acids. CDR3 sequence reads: CASSRQTGNGEKLFF. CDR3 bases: TGTGCCAGCAGCCGCCAAACAGGGAATGGTGAAAAACTGTTTTTT.

CDR3 bases: TGTGCCAGCAGGCCCCACGGGGGGGCGGAAGGAAACACCATATATTTT. It codes for CASRPHGGAEGNTIYF. This chain joins TRBV27 and TRBJ1-3, with D tentatively TRBD1 (6 bases). Germline V gives CDR1 MNHEY, CDR2 SMNVEV (reference sequence). This CDR3 has 16 amino acids. Deletions cut 6 bases from V and 4 bases from J, with 19 bases between.

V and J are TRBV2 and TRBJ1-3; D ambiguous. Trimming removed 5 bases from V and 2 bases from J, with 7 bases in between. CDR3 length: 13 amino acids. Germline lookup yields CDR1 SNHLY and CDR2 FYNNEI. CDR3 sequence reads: CASSIIAGNTIYF. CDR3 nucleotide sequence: TGTGCCAGCAGTATAATCGCTGGAAACACCATATATTTT.

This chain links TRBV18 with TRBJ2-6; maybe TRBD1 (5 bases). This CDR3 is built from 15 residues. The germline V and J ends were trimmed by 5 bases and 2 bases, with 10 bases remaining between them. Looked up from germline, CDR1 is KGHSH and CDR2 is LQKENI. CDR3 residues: CASSSRGTGANVLTF. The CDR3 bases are TGTGCCAGCTCATCTAGGGGCACTGGGGCCAACGTCCTGACTTTC. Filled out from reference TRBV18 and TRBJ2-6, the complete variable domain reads NAGVMQNPRHLVRRRGQEARLRCSPMKGHSHVYWYRQLPEEGLKFMVYLQKENIIDESGMPKERFSAEFPKEGPSILRIQQVVRGDSAAYFCASSSRGTGANVLTFGAGSRLTVL.

The CDR3 DNA is TGTGCCATCAGTGAAGGGACTGACGCAGATACGCAGTATTTT. It translates to CAISEGTDADTQYF. The J gene is TRBJ2-3, the V gene TRBV10-3, with D maybe TRBD2 (6 bases). The CDR3 is 14 residues long. V lost 3 bases, J lost 4 bases, and 11 bases lay in between. Germline CDR1 and CDR2: ENHRY and SYGVKD.

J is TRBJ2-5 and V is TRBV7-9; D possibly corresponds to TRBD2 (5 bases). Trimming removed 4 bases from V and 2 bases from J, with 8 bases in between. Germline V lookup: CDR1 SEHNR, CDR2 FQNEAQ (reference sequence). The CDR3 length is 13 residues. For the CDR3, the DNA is TGTGCCAGCAGCTCCGACTATCAAGAGACCCAGTACTTC. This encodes CASSSDYQETQYF.

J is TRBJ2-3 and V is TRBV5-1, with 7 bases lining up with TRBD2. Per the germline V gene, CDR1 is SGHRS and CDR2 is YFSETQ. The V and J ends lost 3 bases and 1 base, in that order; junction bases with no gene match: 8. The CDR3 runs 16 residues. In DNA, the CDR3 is TGCGCCAGCAGCTCAACGGGAGGCCCCGGCACAGATACGCAGTATTTT. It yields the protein CASSSTGGPGTDTQYF.

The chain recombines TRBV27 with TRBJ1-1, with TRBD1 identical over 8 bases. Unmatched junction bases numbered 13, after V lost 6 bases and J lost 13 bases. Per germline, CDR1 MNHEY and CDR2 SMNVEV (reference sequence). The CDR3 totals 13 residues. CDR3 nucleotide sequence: TGTGCCAGCAGCAACACGGACAGGGAGGTTGGTTTCTTT. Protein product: CASSNTDREVGFF.

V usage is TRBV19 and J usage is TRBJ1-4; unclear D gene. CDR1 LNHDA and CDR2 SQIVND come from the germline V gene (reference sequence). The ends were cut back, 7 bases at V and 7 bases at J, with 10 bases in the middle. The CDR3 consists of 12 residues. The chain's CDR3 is CASTGGFEKLFF. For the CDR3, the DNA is TGTGCCAGTACCGGCGGGTTTGAAAAACTGTTTTTT.

In DNA, the CDR3 is TGTGCCAGCAGCGAAGAGGTAAATCAGCCCCAGCATTTT. It translates to CASSEEVNQPQHF. The chain joins TRBV7-2 to TRBJ1-5; D gene uncertain. There are 13 residues in the CDR3. The V end was cut by 5 bases, the J end by 4 bases, with 9 bases between. CDR1 SGHTA and CDR2 FQGNSA come from the germline V gene.

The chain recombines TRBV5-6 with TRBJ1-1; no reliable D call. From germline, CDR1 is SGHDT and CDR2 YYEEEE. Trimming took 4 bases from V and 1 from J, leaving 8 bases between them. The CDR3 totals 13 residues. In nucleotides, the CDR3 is TGTGCCAGCAGCAAAACAGCGAACACTGAAGCTTTCTTT. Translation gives CASSKTANTEAFF.